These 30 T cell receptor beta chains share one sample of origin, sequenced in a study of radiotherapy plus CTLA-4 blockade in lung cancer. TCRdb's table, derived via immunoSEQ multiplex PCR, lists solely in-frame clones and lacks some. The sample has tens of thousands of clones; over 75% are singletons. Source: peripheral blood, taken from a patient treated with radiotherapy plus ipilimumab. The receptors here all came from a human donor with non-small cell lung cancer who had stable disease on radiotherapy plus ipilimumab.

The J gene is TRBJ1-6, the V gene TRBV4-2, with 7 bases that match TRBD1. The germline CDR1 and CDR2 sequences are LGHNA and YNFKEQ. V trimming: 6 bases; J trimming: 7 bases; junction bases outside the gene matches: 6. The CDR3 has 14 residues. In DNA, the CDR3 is TGTGCCAGCAGGCCGCCGGGACAGAATTCACCCCTCCACTTT. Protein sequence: CASRPPGQNSPLHF.

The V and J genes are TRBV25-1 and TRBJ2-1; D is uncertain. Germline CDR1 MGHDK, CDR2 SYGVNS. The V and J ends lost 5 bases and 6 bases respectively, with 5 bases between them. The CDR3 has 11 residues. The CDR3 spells CASSMVNEQFF. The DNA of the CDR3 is TGTGCCAGCAGTATGGTCAATGAGCAGTTCTTC.

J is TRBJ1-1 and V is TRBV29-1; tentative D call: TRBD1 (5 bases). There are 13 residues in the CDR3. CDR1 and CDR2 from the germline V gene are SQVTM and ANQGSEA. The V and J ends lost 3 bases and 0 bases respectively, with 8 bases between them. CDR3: CSVDKGMNTEAFF. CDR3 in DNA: TGCAGCGTTGATAAGGGGATGAACACTGAAGCTTTCTTT.

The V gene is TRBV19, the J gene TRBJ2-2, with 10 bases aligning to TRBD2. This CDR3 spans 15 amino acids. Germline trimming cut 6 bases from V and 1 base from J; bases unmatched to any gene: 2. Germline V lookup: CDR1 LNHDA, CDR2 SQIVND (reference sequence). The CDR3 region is CASRLAGMNTGELFF. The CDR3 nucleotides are TGTGCCAGTAGACTAGCGGGGATGAACACCGGGGAGCTGTTTTTT. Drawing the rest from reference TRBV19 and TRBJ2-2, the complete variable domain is DGGITQSPKYLFRKEGQNVTLSCEQNLNHDAMYWYRQDPGQGLRLIYYSQIVNDFQKGDIAEGYSVSREKKESFPLTVTSAQKNPTAFYLCASRLAGMNTGELFFGEGSRLTVL.

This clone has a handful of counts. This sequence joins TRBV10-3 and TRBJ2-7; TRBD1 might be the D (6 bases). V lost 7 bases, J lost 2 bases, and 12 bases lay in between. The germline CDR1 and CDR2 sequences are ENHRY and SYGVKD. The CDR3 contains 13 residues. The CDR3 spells CAIMGQHPYEQYF. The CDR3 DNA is TGTGCCATCATGGGACAACATCCCTACGAGCAGTACTTC.

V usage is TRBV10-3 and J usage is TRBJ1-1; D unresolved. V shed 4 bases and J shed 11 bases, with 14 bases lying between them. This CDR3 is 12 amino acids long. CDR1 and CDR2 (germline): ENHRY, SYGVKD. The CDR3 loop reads CAISAREETAFF. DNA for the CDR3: TGTGCCATCAGTGCTAGGGAGGAAACGGCTTTCTTT.

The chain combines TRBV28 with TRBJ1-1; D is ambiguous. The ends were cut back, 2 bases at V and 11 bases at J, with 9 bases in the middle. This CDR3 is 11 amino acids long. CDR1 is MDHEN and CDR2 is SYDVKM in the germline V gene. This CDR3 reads CASSLAETAFF. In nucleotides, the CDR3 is TGTGCCAGCAGTTTAGCCGAGACGGCTTTCTTT.

The CDR3 DNA sequence: TGTGCCAGCAGCAAACAGGGAGTCTCCTCTGGGGCCAACGTCCTGACTTTC. Translating it yields CASSKQGVSSGANVLTF. The chain uses TRBV28 and TRBJ2-6; D is possibly TRBD1 (6 bases). V lost 6 bases and J 0 bases, leaving 15 bases between the germline ends. Per the germline V gene, CDR1 is MDHEN and CDR2 is SYDVKM. The CDR3 extends over 17 amino acids.

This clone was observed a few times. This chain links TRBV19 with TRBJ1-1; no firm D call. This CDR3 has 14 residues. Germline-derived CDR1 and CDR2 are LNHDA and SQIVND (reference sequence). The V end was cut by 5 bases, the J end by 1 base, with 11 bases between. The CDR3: CASSPRVGNTEAFF. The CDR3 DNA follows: TGTGCCAGTAGTCCGAGGGTAGGGAACACTGAAGCTTTCTTT.

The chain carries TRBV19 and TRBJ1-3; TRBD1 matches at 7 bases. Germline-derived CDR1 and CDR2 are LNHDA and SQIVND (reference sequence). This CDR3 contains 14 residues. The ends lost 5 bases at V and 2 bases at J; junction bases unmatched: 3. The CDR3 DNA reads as TGTGCCAGTAGTTCCGGGACAGCTGGAAACACCATATATTTT. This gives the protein CASSSGTAGNTIYF.

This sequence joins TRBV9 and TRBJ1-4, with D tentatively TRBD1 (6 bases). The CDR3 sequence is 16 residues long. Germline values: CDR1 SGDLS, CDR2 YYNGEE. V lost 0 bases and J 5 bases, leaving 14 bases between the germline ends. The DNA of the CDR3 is TGTGCCAGCAGCGTAGGTGCTTCGGGGGGCAATGAAAAACTGTTTTTT. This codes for CASSVGASGGNEKLFF.

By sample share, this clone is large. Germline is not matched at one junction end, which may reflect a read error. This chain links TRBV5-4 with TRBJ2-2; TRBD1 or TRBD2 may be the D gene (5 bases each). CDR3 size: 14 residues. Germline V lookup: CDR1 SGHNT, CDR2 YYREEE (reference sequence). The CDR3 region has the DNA TGTGCCAGCACCTTGGGGGTTCACACCGGGGAGCTGTTTTTT. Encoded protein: CASTLGVHTGELFF. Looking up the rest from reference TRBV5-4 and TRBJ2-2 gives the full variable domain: ETGVTQSPTHLIKTRGQQVTLRCSSQSGHNTVSWYQQALGQGPQFIFQYYREEENGRGNFPPRFSGLQFPNYSSELNVNALELDDSALYLCASTLGVHTGELFFGEGSRLTVL.

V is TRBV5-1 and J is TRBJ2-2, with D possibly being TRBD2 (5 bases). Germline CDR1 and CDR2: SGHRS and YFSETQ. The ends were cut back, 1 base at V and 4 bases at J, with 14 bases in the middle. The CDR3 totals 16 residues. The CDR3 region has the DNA TGCGCCAGCAGCTTGATGGAAATAGCGCTCACCGGGGAGCTGTTTTTT. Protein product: CASSLMEIALTGELFF. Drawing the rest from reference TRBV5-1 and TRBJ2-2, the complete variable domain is KAGVTQTPRYLIKTRGQQVTLSCSPISGHRSVSWYQQTPGQGLQFLFEYFSETQRNKGNFPGRFSGRQFSNSRSEMNVSTLELGDSALYLCASSLMEIALTGELFFGEGSRLTVL.

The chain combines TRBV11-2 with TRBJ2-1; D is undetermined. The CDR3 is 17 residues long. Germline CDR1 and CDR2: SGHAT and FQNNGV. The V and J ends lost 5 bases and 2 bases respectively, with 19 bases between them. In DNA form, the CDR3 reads TGTGCCAGCAGCCCCTGGCGACTGAGCGCAACCTACAATGAGCAGTTCTTC. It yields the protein CASSPWRLSATYNEQFF.

CDR3 sequence (DNA): TGTGCCAGCTCACCGGGACAGTTCAATCAGCCCCAGCATTTT. Encoded protein: CASSPGQFNQPQHF. This chain uses TRBV18 with TRBJ1-5, with TRBD1 matching over 7 bases. Germline V lookup: CDR1 KGHSH, CDR2 LQKENI. The junction had 2 bases not matched to a gene; V was cut back by 3 bases and J by 3 bases. This CDR3 spans 14 amino acids. Based on the CDR3 plus reference TRBV18 and TRBJ1-5, the full variable domain is NAGVMQNPRHLVRRRGQEARLRCSPMKGHSHVYWYRQLPEEGLKFMVYLQKENIIDESGMPKERFSAEFPKEGPSILRIQQVVRGDSAAYFCASSPGQFNQPQHFGDGTRLSIL.

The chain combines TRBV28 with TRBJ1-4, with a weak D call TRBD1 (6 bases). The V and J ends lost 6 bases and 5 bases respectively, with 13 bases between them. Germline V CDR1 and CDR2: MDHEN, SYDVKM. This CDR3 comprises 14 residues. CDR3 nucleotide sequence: TGTGCCAGCAGGAACCAGGGGTCGAATGAAAAACTGTTTTTT. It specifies CASRNQGSNEKLFF.

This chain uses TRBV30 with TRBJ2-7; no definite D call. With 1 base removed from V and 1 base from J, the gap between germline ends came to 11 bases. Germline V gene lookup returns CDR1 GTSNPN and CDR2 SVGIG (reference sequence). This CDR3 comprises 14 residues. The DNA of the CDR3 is TGTGCCTGGAGTGCGGACGTCGTGTCCTACGAGCAGTACTTC. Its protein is CAWSADVVSYEQYF.

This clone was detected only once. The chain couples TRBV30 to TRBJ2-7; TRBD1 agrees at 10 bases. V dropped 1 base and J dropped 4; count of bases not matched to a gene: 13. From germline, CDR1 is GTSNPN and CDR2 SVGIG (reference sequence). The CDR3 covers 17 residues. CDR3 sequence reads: CAWSALPVTGGNYEQYF. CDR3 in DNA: TGTGCCTGGAGTGCTCTCCCCGTGACAGGGGGCAATTACGAGCAGTACTTC.

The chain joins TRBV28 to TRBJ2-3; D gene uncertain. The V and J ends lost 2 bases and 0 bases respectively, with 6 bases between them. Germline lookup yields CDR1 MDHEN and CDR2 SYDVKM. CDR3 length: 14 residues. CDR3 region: CASSLSPSTDTQYF. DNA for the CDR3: TGTGCCAGCAGTTTAAGCCCTAGCACAGATACGCAGTATTTT. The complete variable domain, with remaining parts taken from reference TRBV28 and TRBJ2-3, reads DVKVTQSSRYLVKRTGEKVFLECVQDMDHENMFWYRQDPGLGLRLIYFSYDVKMKEKGDIPEGYSVSREKKERFSLILESASTNQTSMYLCASSLSPSTDTQYFGPGTRLTVL.

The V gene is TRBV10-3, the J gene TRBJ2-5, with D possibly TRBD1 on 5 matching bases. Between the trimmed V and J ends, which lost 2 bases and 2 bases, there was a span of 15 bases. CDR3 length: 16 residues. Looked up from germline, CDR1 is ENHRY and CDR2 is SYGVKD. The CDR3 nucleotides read TGTGCCATCAGTGAGGTGGGGTCAGGGAAGCAAGAGACCCAGTACTTC. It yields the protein CAISEVGSGKQETQYF.

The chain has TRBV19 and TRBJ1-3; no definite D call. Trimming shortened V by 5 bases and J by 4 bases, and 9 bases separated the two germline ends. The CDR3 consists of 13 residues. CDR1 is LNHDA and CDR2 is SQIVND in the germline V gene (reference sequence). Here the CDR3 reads CASSPGSGNTIYF. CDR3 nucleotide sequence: TGTGCCAGTAGTCCGGGCTCGGGAAACACCATATATTTT.

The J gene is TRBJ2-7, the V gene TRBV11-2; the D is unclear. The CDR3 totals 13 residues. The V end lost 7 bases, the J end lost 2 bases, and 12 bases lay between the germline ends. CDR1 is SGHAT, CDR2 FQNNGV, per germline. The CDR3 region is CASTLTNTYEQYV. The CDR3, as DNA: TGTGCCAGCACTCTGACAAACACCTACGAGCAGTACGTC.

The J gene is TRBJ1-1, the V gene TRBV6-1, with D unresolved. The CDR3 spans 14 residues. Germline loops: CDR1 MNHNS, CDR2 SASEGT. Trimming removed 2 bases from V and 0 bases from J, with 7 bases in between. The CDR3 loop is CASSESVLNTEAFF. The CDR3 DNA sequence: TGTGCCAGCAGTGAATCCGTTTTGAACACTGAAGCTTTCTTT.

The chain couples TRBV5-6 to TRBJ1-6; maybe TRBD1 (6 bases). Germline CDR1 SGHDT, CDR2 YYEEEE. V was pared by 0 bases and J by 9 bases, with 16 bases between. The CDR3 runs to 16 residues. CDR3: CASSLAQGVKISPLHF. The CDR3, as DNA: TGTGCCAGCAGCTTGGCACAGGGAGTTAAAATTTCACCCCTCCACTTT.

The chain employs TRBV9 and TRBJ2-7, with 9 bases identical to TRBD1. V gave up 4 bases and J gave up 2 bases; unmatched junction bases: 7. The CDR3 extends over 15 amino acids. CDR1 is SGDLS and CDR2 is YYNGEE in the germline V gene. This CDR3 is CASSPRDRAPYEQYF. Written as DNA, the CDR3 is TGTGCCAGCAGCCCTCGGGACAGGGCCCCCTACGAGCAGTACTTC.

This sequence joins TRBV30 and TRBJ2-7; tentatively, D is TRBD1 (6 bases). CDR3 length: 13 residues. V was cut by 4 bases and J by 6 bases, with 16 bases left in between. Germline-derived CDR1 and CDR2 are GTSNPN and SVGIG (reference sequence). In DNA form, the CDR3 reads TGTGCCTGGACCCCAGGGGATCGAGGCGAGCAGTACTTC. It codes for CAWTPGDRGEQYF.

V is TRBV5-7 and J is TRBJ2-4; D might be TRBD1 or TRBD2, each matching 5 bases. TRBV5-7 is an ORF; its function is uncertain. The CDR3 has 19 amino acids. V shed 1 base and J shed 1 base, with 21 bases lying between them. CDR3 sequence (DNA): TGTGCCAGCAGCTTGTGGGGGAATATATTTAGAAAGGCCAAAAACATTCAGTACTTC. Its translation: CASSLWGNIFRKAKNIQYF.

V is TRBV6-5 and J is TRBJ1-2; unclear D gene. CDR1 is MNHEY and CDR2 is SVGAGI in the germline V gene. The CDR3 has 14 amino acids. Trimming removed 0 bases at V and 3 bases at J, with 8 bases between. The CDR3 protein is CASSYSRIHYGYTF. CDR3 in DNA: TGTGCCAGCAGTTACTCCCGTATTCACTATGGCTACACCTTC.

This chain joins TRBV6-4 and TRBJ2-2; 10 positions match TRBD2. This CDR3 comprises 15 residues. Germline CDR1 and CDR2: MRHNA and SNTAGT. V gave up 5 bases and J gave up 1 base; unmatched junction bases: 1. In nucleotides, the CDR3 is TGTGCCAGCAGTCCTAGCGGGGGGAACACCGGGGAGCTGTTTTTT. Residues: CASSPSGGNTGELFF.

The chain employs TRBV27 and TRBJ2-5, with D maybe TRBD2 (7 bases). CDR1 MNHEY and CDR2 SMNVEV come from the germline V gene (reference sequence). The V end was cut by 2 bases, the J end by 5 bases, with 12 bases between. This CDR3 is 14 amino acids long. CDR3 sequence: CASSLRGAKETQYF. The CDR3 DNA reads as TGTGCCAGCAGTTTACGGGGGGCGAAGGAGACCCAGTACTTC.